The 25 T cell receptor beta chains given below trace back to one sample, sequenced in a study of T cells after somatic rescue of genetic block. Measured with immunoSEQ multiplex PCR; TCRdb has only the in-frame clones, and not every one. The sample records under 150,000 clones, around nine tenths being singletons. Source material: peripheral blood mononuclear cells (PBMCs). All receptors come from a woman younger than 30.

V is TRBV5-6 and J is TRBJ2-2; possibly TRBD2 for D (5 bases). CDR1 and CDR2 (germline): SGHDT, YYEEEE. The length of the CDR3 is 14 residues. Trimming left V 2 bases short and J 3 bases short, with 8 bases between. For the CDR3, the DNA is TGTGCCAGCAGCTTATTCGGGGACACCGGGGAGCTGTTTTTT. It is translated as CASSLFGDTGELFF.

This clone was recorded only once. V usage is TRBV15 and J usage is TRBJ1-4; D perhaps matches TRBD1 (6 bases). The CDR3 spans 14 residues. Trimming shortened V by 0 bases and J by 11 bases, and 13 bases separated the two germline ends. Germline lookup yields CDR1 LNHNV and CDR2 YYDKDF (reference sequence). CDR3 loop: CATSRERGEWKLFF. The CDR3 bases are TGTGCCACCAGCAGAGAGAGGGGGGAGTGGAAACTGTTTTTT.

The rearrangement uses TRBV5-6 and TRBJ1-6; possible D gene TRBD1, 6 bases. The germline CDR1 and CDR2 sequences are SGHDT and YYEEEE. The CDR3 sequence is 16 residues long. Trimming took 8 bases from V and 3 from J, leaving 18 bases between them. CDR3 amino acids: CASSPDRGRYNSPLHF. CDR3 in DNA: TGTGCCAGTAGTCCGGACCGGGGGCGCTATAATTCACCCCTCCACTTT.

About this clone itself: A read error may account for a junction end that differs from germline. This rearrangement joins TRBV10-3 to TRBJ2-2, with a possible D match to TRBD2 (5 bases). The length of the CDR3 is 15 residues. CDR1 ENHRY and CDR2 SYGVKD come from the germline V gene. CDR3 sequence: CAIHPGPRGDGELVF. Written as DNA, the CDR3 is TGTGCCATCCATCCGGGCCCCCGAGGTGATGGGGAGCTGGTTTTT.

This chain connects TRBV28 to TRBJ2-3; D uncertain. The CDR3 length is 11 residues. Germline-derived CDR1 and CDR2 are MDHEN and SYDVKM. Trimming took 8 bases from V and 2 from J, leaving 5 bases between them. CDR3 in DNA: TGTGCCAGCTCTTTCACAGATACGCAGTATTTT. Amino acid sequence: CASSFTDTQYF. The complete variable domain, with remaining parts taken from reference TRBV28 and TRBJ2-3, reads DVKVTQSSRYLVKRTGEKVFLECVQDMDHENMFWYRQDPGLGLRLIYFSYDVKMKEKGDIPEGYSVSREKKERFSLILESASTNQTSMYLCASSFTDTQYFGPGTRLTVL.

The CDR3 region has the DNA TGTGCCTGGTCTACCGGGACACCGTACAATGAGCAGTTCTTC. Its protein product is CAWSTGTPYNEQFF. The chain couples TRBV30 to TRBJ2-1; TRBD1 might be the D (6 bases). This CDR3 has 14 residues. The germline gives CDR1 GTSNPN, CDR2 SVGIG (reference sequence). Trimming pared 5 bases from V and 4 bases from J, leaving 15 bases between.

The CDR3 bases are TGTGCCAGCATCGGGACTCCTTTAAGGAGAGTGGACTACGAGCAGTACTTC. This encodes CASIGTPLRRVDYEQYF. The chain links TRBV6-4 to TRBJ2-7; D is possibly TRBD2 (6 bases). V was cut by 7 bases and J by 3 bases, with 25 bases left in between. The CDR3 length is 17 residues. The V gene's germline CDR1 is MRHNA and CDR2 SNTAGT.

This sequence joins TRBV5-1 and TRBJ2-1; 10 positions agree with TRBD2. The CDR3 sequence is 17 residues long. The junction had 9 bases not matched to a gene; V was cut back by 1 base and J by 5 bases. The germline V gene encodes CDR1 SGHRS and CDR2 YFSETQ. CDR3 DNA sequence: TGCGCCAGCAGCTTGCGGCTAGCGGGGGCCCTAAACAATGAGCAGTTCTTC. It yields the protein CASSLRLAGALNNEQFF.

This sequence joins TRBV7-5 and TRBJ2-1; TRBD2, as called in the table, went unchecked against the DNA. TRBV7-5 is listed as a pseudogene. The CDR3 is 22 residues long. The CDR3 sequence: CVRSLEVANASGVPHVPNEQFF. The CDR3, as DNA: TGTGTCAGAAGCTTAGAAGTAGCAAACGCTAGCGGGGTCCCCCATGTTCCCAATGAGCAGTTCTTC.

This clone was counted once. CDR3 protein: CASSQQYRELNYGYTF. The CDR3 nucleotides read TGCGCCAGCAGCCAGCAATACAGGGAACTTAACTATGGCTACACCTTC. The genes are TRBV4-3 and TRBJ1-2, with D possibly matching TRBD1 (6 bases). Deletions cut 3 bases from V and 1 base from J, with 15 bases between. Per the germline V gene, CDR1 is LGHNA and CDR2 is YSLEER. The CDR3 consists of 16 residues.

The rearrangement joins TRBV5-6 to TRBJ2-3; D call uncertain. The germline gives CDR1 SGHDT, CDR2 YYEEEE. Trimming took off 1 base at V and 4 bases at J, with 7 bases between the two ends. The CDR3 consists of 13 residues. This CDR3 reads CASSLRSADTQYF. For the CDR3, the DNA is TGTGCCAGCAGCTTGCGGTCAGCAGATACGCAGTATTTT.

V is TRBV7-9 and J is TRBJ2-2; no clear D. Germline V gives CDR1 SEHNR, CDR2 FQNEAQ (reference sequence). Trimming left V 5 bases short and J 6 bases short, with 7 bases between. CDR3 length equals 12 residues. The CDR3 is CASSPRPGELFF. The CDR3 DNA follows: TGTGCCAGCAGCCCCCGGCCCGGGGAGCTGTTTTTT.

The chain recombines TRBV4-3 with TRBJ2-6; D possibly corresponds to TRBD1 (6 bases). The CDR3 runs 18 residues. Trimming removed 0 bases from V and 0 bases from J, with 12 bases in between. Germline V gene data show CDR1 as LGHNA and CDR2 as YSLEER. DNA for the CDR3: TGCGCCAGCAGCCAAGATCCTACAGGGTCCTCTGGGGCCAACGTCCTGACTTTC. Translation: CASSQDPTGSSGANVLTF.

A single count supports this clone. The genes are TRBV9 and TRBJ2-3; D gene unclear. CDR3 size: 16 residues. CDR1 and CDR2 (germline): SGDLS, YYNGEE. V was trimmed by 1 base and J by 0 bases, leaving 12 bases between them. CDR3 region: CASSVTSSPSTDTQYF. DNA for the CDR3: TGTGCCAGCAGCGTAACCTCTTCCCCTAGCACAGATACGCAGTATTTT.

The chain has TRBV5-4 and TRBJ1-2; no reliable D call. CDR1 is SGHNT, CDR2 YYREEE, per germline (reference sequence). The V end was cut by 0 bases, the J end by 4 bases, with 10 bases between. This CDR3 is 14 amino acids long. CDR3 protein: CASSLEEGRYGYTF. The CDR3 DNA sequence: TGTGCCAGCAGCTTGGAGGAGGGCCGCTATGGCTACACCTTC.

There are a few counts of this clone. The chain recombines TRBV30 with TRBJ1-1; possible D gene TRBD1, 6 bases. The CDR3 loop spans 16 amino acids. Germline CDR1 is GTSNPN and CDR2 is SVGIG (reference sequence). Trimming removed 0 bases from V and 0 bases from J, with 14 bases in between. CDR3 bases: TGTGCCTGGAGTGTAAGCCCGGACAGATTGAACACTGAAGCTTTCTTT. It yields the protein CAWSVSPDRLNTEAFF.

The chain combines TRBV19 with TRBJ1-5; D is perhaps TRBD1 (5 bases). Germline-derived CDR1 and CDR2 are LNHDA and SQIVND (reference sequence). V was shortened by 0 bases and J by 7 bases, with 13 bases between the two germline ends. The length of the CDR3 is 15 residues. CDR3 sequence (DNA): TGTGCCAGTAGTATAGATCCCCCTGGGGGGCAGCCCCAGCATTTT. It specifies CASSIDPPGGQPQHF.

This clone has only one observation. The rearrangement links TRBV11-2 to TRBJ2-1; TRBD2 is a possible D gene (5 bases). The CDR3 sequence is 17 residues long. Trimming pared 4 bases from V and 4 bases from J, leaving 20 bases between. Per germline, CDR1 SGHAT and CDR2 FQNNGV. CDR3 sequence: CASSSDPGKRVYNEQFF. CDR3 coding DNA: TGTGCCAGCAGCTCCGACCCGGGAAAAAGGGTTTACAATGAGCAGTTCTTC. Combining the CDR3 with reference TRBV11-2 and TRBJ2-1 gives the whole variable domain EAGVAQSPRYKIIEKRQSVAFWCNPISGHATLYWYQQILGQGPKLLIQFQNNGVVDDSQLPKDRFSAERLKGVDSTLKIQPAKLEDSAVYLCASSSDPGKRVYNEQFFGPGTRLTVL.

This chain connects TRBV7-9 to TRBJ1-2, with D uncertain. Germline CDR1 and CDR2: SEHNR and FQNEAQ (reference sequence). The CDR3 has 13 residues. Trimming removed 5 bases at V and 6 bases at J, with 13 bases between. The DNA of the CDR3 is TGTGCCAGCAGCCTAGGCCTTAGGGATGGCTACACCTTC. It translates to CASSLGLRDGYTF.

This clone was observed a single time. The chain has TRBV25-1 and TRBJ2-7; no firm D call. V dropped 3 bases and J dropped 3 bases, with 6 bases sitting between them. The CDR3 has 12 amino acids. Germline CDR1 reads MGHDK; CDR2 reads SYGVNS. The CDR3 loop reads CASSEGGYEQYF. In DNA, the CDR3 is TGTGCCAGCAGTGAGGGCGGCTACGAGCAGTACTTC.

The J gene is TRBJ2-3, the V gene TRBV7-9; no firm D call. The CDR3 loop spans 14 amino acids. CDR1 SEHNR and CDR2 FQNEAQ come from the germline V gene (reference sequence). V gave up 1 base and J gave up 2 bases, with 7 bases separating them. CDR3 DNA: TGTGCCAGCAGCTTAGTTGGGAACACAGATACGCAGTATTTT. As protein: CASSLVGNTDTQYF.

The CDR3, as DNA: TGCGCCAGCAGCCAAGATATTAGGACAGGGCGTTCACCCCTCCACTTT. Protein sequence: CASSQDIRTGRSPLHF. This chain links TRBV4-3 with TRBJ1-6; TRBD1 matches 8 bases. The CDR3 totals 16 residues. Trimming removed 0 bases from V and 9 bases from J; junction bases left unmatched: 7. Germline loops: CDR1 LGHNA, CDR2 YSLEER.

The DNA for the CDR3 is TGCGCCAGCAGCCACTGGGACAGGGAAGATACGCAGTATTTT. Translating gives CASSHWDREDTQYF. The chain combines TRBV4-3 with TRBJ2-3; 9 nucleotides agree with TRBD1. The germline V gene has CDR1 LGHNA and CDR2 YSLEER. Unmatched junction bases numbered 3, after V lost 3 bases and J lost 5 bases. This CDR3 spans 14 amino acids.

The rearrangement uses TRBV7-6 and TRBJ2-3, with a weak D call TRBD2 (5 bases). Germline V gene sequence: CDR1 SGHVS, CDR2 FNYEAQ. V was shortened by 2 bases and J by 3 bases, with 9 bases between the two germline ends. This CDR3 spans 14 amino acids. The CDR3 DNA reads as TGTGCCAGCAGCTTACTAGCACGGACAGATACGCAGTATTTT. Translated, it gives CASSLLARTDTQYF.

This clone occurred once. V and J are TRBV7-2 and TRBJ1-5; maybe TRBD1 (5 bases). V dropped 1 base and J dropped 2 bases, with 9 bases sitting between them. This CDR3 spans 15 amino acids. The germline V gene encodes CDR1 SGHTA and CDR2 FQGNSA. As DNA, the CDR3 is TGTGCCAGCAGCTTAGAGGGGACGGGCAATCAGCCCCAGCATTTT. As protein: CASSLEGTGNQPQHF.